A single sample gave rise to the 31 T cell receptor beta chains below, sequenced in a study of T cell responses to AZD1222 COVID-19 vaccine. Clones were read by immunoSEQ multiplex PCR, and TCRdb kept only the in-frame ones, dropping some. The sample has roughly 120,000 clones; around 90% are singletons. The source was peripheral blood, collected 28 days after the second AZD1222 dose. Source of these receptors: an adult who received the AZD1222 COVID-19 vaccine.

The J gene is TRBJ1-1, the V gene TRBV21-1. TRBV21-1 is deemed a pseudogene. The CDR3 length is 13 residues. The CDR3 region is CASSKVPPAEAFF. In DNA form, the CDR3 reads TGTGCCAGCAGCAAAGTGCCTCCCGCTGAAGCTTTCTTT.

The chain combines TRBV7-2 with TRBJ2-7; TRBD2 matches 7 bases. This CDR3 region has 15 residues. Losses at the gene ends were 2 bases for V and 5 bases for J; bases not matched to a gene: 9. The germline V gene encodes CDR1 SGHTA and CDR2 FQGNSA. The CDR3 here is CASSLRGTTSHEQYF. CDR3 nucleotide sequence: TGTGCCAGCAGCTTACGGGGGACTACTTCCCACGAGCAGTACTTC.

This chain joins TRBV9 and TRBJ2-1; a weak D match, TRBD1 (5 bases). Trimming pared 0 bases from V and 9 bases from J, leaving 7 bases between. The CDR3 covers 12 residues. Per germline, CDR1 SGDLS and CDR2 YYNGEE. The CDR3 loop is CASSVGQTEQFF. The CDR3, as DNA: TGTGCCAGCAGCGTAGGACAGACTGAGCAGTTCTTC. The full variable domain, in which reference TRBV9 and TRBJ2-1 provide the parts outside the CDR3, is DSGVTQTPKHLITATGQRVTLRCSPRSGDLSVYWYQQSLDQGLQFLIQYYNGEERAKGNILERFSAQQFPDLHSELNLSSLELGDSALYFCASSVGQTEQFFGPGTRLTVL.

The rearrangement uses TRBV9 and TRBJ1-3, with 12 bases identical to TRBD1. The CDR3 covers 16 residues. Germline V lookup: CDR1 SGDLS, CDR2 YYNGEE. With 4 bases clipped from V and 4 bases from J, the junction kept 6 bases outside the gene matches. The CDR3: CASSQGQGAWGNTIYF. CDR3 in DNA: TGTGCCAGCAGCCAGGGACAGGGGGCGTGGGGAAACACCATATATTTT.

This clone appeared once. The V gene is TRBV5-4, the J gene TRBJ1-1; the D gene is possibly TRBD1 (6 bases). V was clipped by 4 bases and J by 2 bases, with 12 bases between them. The CDR3 runs 14 residues. In germline, CDR1 is SGHNT, CDR2 YYREEE (reference sequence). CDR3 amino acids: CASSRQAINTEAFF. The CDR3 bases are TGTGCCAGCAGCAGACAGGCAATAAACACTGAAGCTTTCTTT.

J is TRBJ2-7 and V is TRBV6-5, with D maybe TRBD1 (5 bases). The germline V gene has CDR1 MNHEY and CDR2 SVGAGI. This CDR3 region has 13 residues. V dropped 0 bases and J dropped 5 bases, with 8 bases sitting between them. The CDR3 loop is CASSYSYRNEQYF. In nucleotides, the CDR3 is TGTGCCAGCAGTTACTCGTACAGGAACGAGCAGTACTTC.

The chain has TRBV12-3 or TRBV12-4 and TRBJ2-1, with 13 bases matching TRBD2. The V segment lost 6 bases and the J segment 15 bases; nucleotides outside the gene matches: 5. The CDR3 consists of 12 residues. DNA for the CDR3: TGTGCCAGCAGCTTACTAGCGGGAGGGCTGTTCTTC. Encoded protein: CASSLLAGGLFF.

The chain is built from TRBV6-5 and TRBJ1-4, with TRBD1 as a possible D gene (5 bases). Germline V gives CDR1 MNHEY, CDR2 SVGAGI. V lost 6 bases to trimming and J lost 7 bases, with 18 bases between them. This CDR3 region has 15 residues. This CDR3 is CASSQRYGRGEKLFF. The CDR3 DNA is TGTGCCAGCAGCCAGAGGTATGGGAGGGGTGAAAAACTGTTTTTT.

This clone showed up just a few times. CDR3 sequence: CAISEGQGFVGNTIYF. The CDR3 nucleotides read TGTGCCATCAGTGAGGGACAGGGTTTCGTTGGAAACACCATATATTTT. The V gene is TRBV10-3, the J gene TRBJ1-3, with TRBD1 matching over 8 bases. The CDR3 has 16 residues. Germline CDR1 and CDR2: ENHRY and SYGVKD. Trimming took 2 bases from V and 3 from J; bases not matched to a gene: 6.

The genes are TRBV19 and TRBJ2-3, with 9 bases matching TRBD2. This CDR3 spans 16 amino acids. Trimming at V came to 6 bases and at J to 2 bases, leaving 9 bases not matched to a gene. Germline CDR1 reads LNHDA; CDR2 reads SQIVND (reference sequence). CDR3 amino acids: CASRRQSGGYTDTQYF. CDR3 nucleotides: TGTGCCAGTAGAAGGCAAAGCGGGGGGTACACAGATACGCAGTATTTT.

This chain joins TRBV21-1 and TRBJ2-2; TRBD2 was called by the table and not checked on the DNA. TRBV21-1 is reported as a pseudogene. The CDR3 is made up of 16 amino acids. DNA of the CDR3: TGTGCCACCAAGGATACGGGGGGGGCTTCCACCGGGGAGCTGTTTTTT. This sequence encodes CATKDTGGASTGELFF.

This chain uses TRBV12-5 with TRBJ2-6; D may be TRBD1 (6 bases). Germline assignment: CDR1 LGHNT and CDR2 FRNRAP. Trimming took 1 base from V and 2 from J, leaving 6 bases between them. This CDR3 comprises 15 residues. In nucleotides, the CDR3 is TGTGCTAGTGGTTTGGGACAGGCTGGGGCCAACGTCCTGACTTTC. Translating it yields CASGLGQAGANVLTF.

The J gene is TRBJ1-2, the V gene TRBV5-6, with TRBD1 identical over 8 bases. CDR3 size: 15 residues. Germline CDR1 reads SGHDT; CDR2 reads YYEEEE. Trimming took 0 bases from V and 8 from J; bases not matched to a gene: 9. The CDR3 is CASSLGDRNVVGYTF. The CDR3, as DNA: TGTGCCAGCAGCTTGGGGGACAGGAACGTTGTGGGCTACACCTTC. The variable domain in full, completed from reference TRBV5-6 and TRBJ1-2, reads DAGVTQSPTHLIKTRGQQVTLRCSPKSGHDTVSWYQQALGQGPQFIFQYYEEEERQRGNFPDRFSGHQFPNYSSELNVNALLLGDSALYLCASSLGDRNVVGYTFGSGTRLTVV.

The chain uses TRBV29-1 and TRBJ1-5; D may be TRBD1 (5 bases). Germline V gene sequence: CDR1 SQVTM, CDR2 ANQGSEA. The CDR3 is made up of 13 amino acids. Trimming cost V 6 bases and J 2 bases, with 11 bases left between them. The CDR3 region is CSVMTERNQPQHF. The CDR3 DNA sequence: TGCAGCGTAATGACAGAGCGCAATCAGCCCCAGCATTTT.

This rearrangement joins TRBV21-1 to TRBJ1-3. TRBV21-1 counts as a pseudogene. The CDR3 length is 15 residues. Written as DNA, the CDR3 is TGTGCCAGCAGCAAAGGGGGCGGGGCCGGAAACACCATATATTTT. Translating gives CASSKGGGAGNTIYF.

The J gene is TRBJ2-7, the V gene TRBV7-2; maybe TRBD2 (6 bases). V gave up 2 bases and J gave up 6 bases, with 11 bases separating them. The CDR3 consists of 13 residues. CDR1 and CDR2 (germline): SGHTA, FQGNSA. The CDR3 sequence: CASSLIADGEQYF. The DNA of the CDR3 is TGTGCCAGCAGCTTAATAGCGGACGGCGAGCAGTACTTC. The whole variable domain, filled in from reference TRBV7-2 and TRBJ2-7, reads GAGVSQSPSNKVTEKGKDVELRCDPISGHTALYWYRQSLGQGLEFLIYFQGNSAPDKSGLPSDRFSAERTGGSVSTLTIQRTQQEDSAVYLCASSLIADGEQYFGPGTRLTVT.

This rearrangement joins TRBV11-1 to TRBJ1-2, with TRBD1 as a possible D gene (5 bases). The CDR3 has 13 amino acids. The V gene lost 4 bases and the J gene lost 5 bases, with 11 bases spanning the gap. The germline V gene has CDR1 SGHAT and CDR2 FQDESV (reference sequence). CDR3 amino acids: CASSYRGGYGYTF. The CDR3 region has the DNA TGTGCCAGCAGCTATCGGGGCGGGTATGGCTACACCTTC.

The chain carries TRBV1 and TRBJ1-3; whether TRBD1, the table's D call, matches the DNA was not checked. TRBV1 is annotated as a pseudogene. CDR3 length: 17 amino acids. The CDR3 sequence is CTSSPWGHHLSGNTIYF. The DNA of the CDR3 is TGCACCAGCAGCCCATGGGGACACCATCTCTCTGGAAACACCATATATTTT.

Of note for this clone: The junction and the germline gene differ at one end; a read error may be behind it. The chain has TRBV28 and TRBJ1-4, with D unresolved. Germline lookup yields CDR1 MDHEN and CDR2 SYDVKM. The CDR3 spans 11 residues. CDR3 DNA sequence: TGTGCCAGCAGTTGGGATGACAAACTGTTTTTT. The encoded protein is CASSWDDKLFF.

The rearrangement links TRBV10-3 to TRBJ2-3, with a weak D call TRBD2 (6 bases). V was clipped by 10 bases and J by 0 bases, with 14 bases between them. Germline values: CDR1 ENHRY, CDR2 SYGVKD. This CDR3 is 14 amino acids long. The CDR3 DNA sequence: TGTGCCAGCAGGACGGGACTGAGCACAGATACGCAGTATTTT. This gives the protein CASRTGLSTDTQYF.

The J gene is TRBJ2-1, the V gene TRBV3-1 (or the pseudogene TRBV3-2); a possible D gene is TRBD2 (6 bases). V lost 2 bases to trimming and J lost 4 bases, with 15 bases between them. CDR3 size: 16 residues. The germline gives CDR1 LGHDT, CDR2 YNNKEL (reference sequence). The CDR3 DNA follows: TGTGCCAGCAGCCAATTTACGGGACTGACGTACAATGAGCAGTTCTTC. Protein product: CASSQFTGLTYNEQFF.

This chain links TRBV11-3 with TRBJ1-1; 8 bases are shared with TRBD1. V trimming: 0 bases; J trimming: 1 base; junction bases outside the gene matches: 1. The CDR3 runs to 15 residues. The germline gives CDR1 SGHNT, CDR2 YENEEA. CDR3 DNA: TGTGCCAGCAGCTTAGAGGACAGGGAGAACACTGAAGCTTTCTTT. Protein sequence: CASSLEDRENTEAFF.

The rearrangement links TRBV9 to TRBJ2-1; TRBD1 agrees at 12 bases. Losses at the gene ends were 0 bases for V and 9 bases for J; bases not matched to a gene: 13. The CDR3 is 18 amino acids. Germline values: CDR1 SGDLS, CDR2 YYNGEE. The CDR3 spells CASSVGSGQGAMTAEQFF. The DNA for the CDR3 is TGTGCCAGCAGCGTAGGATCGGGACAGGGGGCGATGACCGCTGAGCAGTTCTTC. The complete variable domain, with remaining parts taken from reference TRBV9 and TRBJ2-1, reads DSGVTQTPKHLITATGQRVTLRCSPRSGDLSVYWYQQSLDQGLQFLIQYYNGEERAKGNILERFSAQQFPDLHSELNLSSLELGDSALYFCASSVGSGQGAMTAEQFFGPGTRLTVL.

The rearrangement links TRBV3-1 (or the pseudogene TRBV3-2) to TRBJ1-5, with a weak D call TRBD1 (5 bases). V lost 1 base to trimming and J lost 1 base, with 11 bases between them. The CDR3 consists of 16 residues. From germline, CDR1 is LGHDT and CDR2 YNNKEL (reference sequence). The CDR3 sequence: CASSQGAGRSNQPQHF. As DNA, the CDR3 is TGTGCCAGCAGCCAAGGAGCAGGGAGGAGCAATCAGCCCCAGCATTTT.

The chain joins TRBV30 to TRBJ1-2; 10 positions agree with TRBD1. The trim removed 4 bases at V and 6 bases at J, leaving 8 bases unmatched. Germline V CDR1 and CDR2: GTSNPN, SVGIG (reference sequence). This CDR3 region has 14 residues. CDR3 nucleotides: TGTGCCTGGACAGAGGTTGGGACAGGGGATGGCTACACCTTC. Protein sequence: CAWTEVGTGDGYTF.

V gene TRBV19 combines with J gene TRBJ2-7; D possibly corresponds to TRBD2 (5 bases). The CDR3 has 14 residues. The germline CDR1 and CDR2 sequences are LNHDA and SQIVND (reference sequence). V gave up 10 bases and J gave up 7 bases, with 23 bases separating them. The CDR3 nucleotides read TGTGCCACCCGCTTGGGGTCGGGGTTGGGGGAGCAGTACTTC. Amino acid sequence: CATRLGSGLGEQYF.

The genes are TRBV12-3 or TRBV12-4 and TRBJ1-1; no firm D call. This CDR3 region has 11 residues. The ends were cut back, 5 bases at V and 5 bases at J, with 6 bases in the middle. CDR3 amino acids: CASSPGTEAFF. The CDR3 coding sequence is TGTGCCAGCAGTCCGGGAACTGAAGCTTTCTTT.

This sequence joins TRBV9 and TRBJ2-1; TRBD2 aligns across 14 bases. After removal of 3 bases from V and 6 bases from J, the junction contained 5 bases not matched to a gene. The CDR3 runs to 16 residues. CDR1 SGDLS and CDR2 YYNGEE come from the germline V gene. CDR3 nucleotides: TGTGCCAGCAGCGCCGGGACTAGCGGGAGTCTCAATGAGCAGTTCTTC. This translates into CASSAGTSGSLNEQFF.

This chain links TRBV5-4 with TRBJ1-1; 7 bases fit TRBD1. The germline V gene encodes CDR1 SGHNT and CDR2 YYREEE (reference sequence). CDR3 size: 15 residues. V lost 1 base and J lost 2; bases outside the gene matches: 5. The CDR3, as DNA: TGTGCCAGCAGCTTGTTGACAGGGTCAAACACTGAAGCTTTCTTT. Translation gives CASSLLTGSNTEAFF.

The gene calls are TRBV9 and TRBJ2-3, with D possibly being TRBD2 (6 bases). Germline CDR1 reads SGDLS; CDR2 reads YYNGEE. V was trimmed by 3 bases and J by 6 bases, leaving 14 bases between them. CDR3 size: 14 residues. CDR3 sequence (DNA): TGTGCCAGCAGCGGGGGCGGGGCCCCGGATACGCAGTATTTT. Amino acid sequence: CASSGGGAPDTQYF.

The chain employs TRBV3-1 (or the pseudogene TRBV3-2) and TRBJ1-2, with a weak D call TRBD1 (5 bases). CDR3 length: 13 amino acids. Germline V CDR1 and CDR2: LGHDT, YNNKEL (reference sequence). With 4 bases removed from V and 5 bases from J, the gap between germline ends came to 11 bases. CDR3 bases: TGTGCCAGCAGCCGGCAGGGAGAGTATGGCTACACCTTC. This translates into CASSRQGEYGYTF.